This T cell receptor (beta chain) appears in the sequencing data of a study of OX40 agonist ivuxolimab in advanced cancers. Findings of the study overall: The expanded peripheral T cells' antigen specificity was not determined.

Worth noting for this clone: No antigen is known for it.

V lost 0 bases and J 8 bases, leaving 8 bases between the germline ends. From germline, CDR1 is SGHDT and CDR2 YYEEEE. This CDR3 comprises 12 residues. TCRdb's copy holds only in-frame clones and misses some; the assay was immunoSEQ multiplex PCR. The sample yields about 46,000 clones, more than 70% seen once. Sequencing used CD4+ or CD8+ T cells sorted from blood, obtained in a trial of the OX40 agonist ivuxolimab. The J gene is TRBJ1-2, the V gene TRBV5-6, with D possibly matching TRBD1 (6 bases). The TCR was taken from an adult with an advanced solid tumor such as melanoma, head and neck, liver or kidney cancer. CDR3 bases: TGTGCCAGCAGCTTGGACAGGGTGGGCTACACCTTC. Its translation: CASSLDRVGYTF.